One sample yielded the 5 T cell receptor beta chains listed below, sequenced in a study of T cell responses to AZD1222 COVID-19 vaccine. Clones were sequenced by immunoSEQ multiplex PCR, and TCRdb holds only the in-frame ones, with some missing. The profile shows more than 100,000 clones, approximately 85% of them singletons. Sequencing used peripheral blood, obtained 28 days after the second dose of the MenACWY control vaccine. These receptors were taken from an adult who received the MenACWY meningococcal vaccine as a control.

The genes are TRBV9 and TRBJ2-1, with 7 bases aligning to TRBD2. The CDR3 runs 15 residues. Germline assignment: CDR1 SGDLS and CDR2 YYNGEE. V was clipped by 3 bases and J by 5 bases; unmatched bases: 8. The CDR3 reads CASSERAGNHNEQFF. The CDR3 bases are TGTGCCAGCAGCGAGAGAGCGGGAAACCACAATGAGCAGTTCTTC.

The rearrangement links TRBV4-1 to TRBJ1-3; possibly TRBD1 for D (5 bases). Per germline, CDR1 MGHRA and CDR2 YSYEKL. The CDR3 length is 19 residues. Trimming left V 0 bases short and J 4 bases short, with 22 bases between. The CDR3 DNA reads TGCGCCAGCAGCCAAGAAAACCCCATGGGGGGGAGGACGGGAAACACCATATATTTT. Translation: CASSQENPMGGRTGNTIYF.

The chain employs TRBV5-1 and TRBJ2-3, with 10 bases identical to TRBD1. CDR3 length: 14 amino acids. J was trimmed by 7 bases and V by 5 bases; bases with no gene match: 7. Germline CDR1 reads SGHRS; CDR2 reads YFSETQ. For the CDR3, the DNA is TGCGCCAGCAGAGGGACAGGGGTGACTTATACGCAGTATTTT. It translates to CASRGTGVTYTQYF.

V is TRBV28 and J is TRBJ1-2; possibly TRBD1 for D (6 bases). Germline CDR1 and CDR2: MDHEN and SYDVKM. The CDR3 length is 11 residues. The germline V and J ends were trimmed by 10 bases and 6 bases, with 12 bases remaining between them. The CDR3 nucleotides read TGTGCCATCCCCGGGGGCGATGGCTACACCTTC. Protein product: CAIPGGDGYTF.

The V gene is TRBV5-8, the J gene TRBJ2-1; 8 positions agree with TRBD2. Trimming cost V 6 bases and J 1 base; bases outside gene matches: 12. CDR1 SGHTS and CDR2 YDEGEE come from the germline V gene. There are 17 residues in the CDR3. The CDR3 spells CASTSLSGVESYNEQFF. In nucleotides, the CDR3 is TGTGCCAGCACTTCCCTTAGCGGGGTTGAGTCCTACAATGAGCAGTTCTTC.